This T cell receptor (beta chain) is from a study of cytomegalovirus exposure and HLA in healthy donors. Overall study results and limits: It was about 180 TCR beta chains that were listed as cytomegalovirus-associated. Later, an analysis found that common viral pathogens appeared to be linked with several of the most significant clusters. Some highly shared sequence variants likely arose as a pipeline artifact. A previous analysis found most TCR beta V segments productive roughly 87% or roughly 30% of the time.

There are a few counts of this clone. The target antigen is unknown. This CDR3 spans 16 amino acids. From germline, CDR1 is LNHNV and CDR2 YYDKDF (reference sequence). Trimming cost V 2 bases and J 5 bases; bases outside gene matches: 9. It was with 60 Vbeta and 13 Jbeta primers that the PCR ran. Sequenced by immunoSEQ multiplex PCR; TCRdb stores in-frame clones only, minus some. Found here are around 120,000 clones, approximately 75% of them singletons; the top ten hold around 5.2%. The material sequenced was PBMCs. The sequence derives from a man aged 50-60 years in good health and CMV-seropositive. V usage is TRBV15 and J usage is TRBJ1-1, with 9 nucleotides matching TRBD1. The CDR3 region has the DNA TGTGCCACCAGCAGACCACCCCCGGGACAGGGAACTGAAGCTTTCTTT. It is translated as CATSRPPPGQGTEAFF.